The 28 T cell receptor beta chains given below trace back to one sample, sequenced in a study of blood T cell repertoires in COVID-19. Clones were sequenced by immunoSEQ multiplex PCR, and TCRdb holds only the in-frame ones, with some missing. The sample carries about 220,000 clones, 65% to 90% recorded once. Material: peripheral blood. These receptors were obtained from a man in his forties or fifties with active or convalescent COVID-19.

This clone appeared a single time. The V and J genes are TRBV27 and TRBJ2-1; 9 nucleotides line up with TRBD1. With 6 bases clipped from V and 6 bases from J, the junction kept 3 bases outside the gene matches. CDR1 and CDR2 (germline): MNHEY, SMNVEV (reference sequence). This CDR3 comprises 13 residues. CDR3 residues: CASRLQGANEQFF. As DNA, the CDR3 is TGTGCCAGCAGACTACAGGGGGCCAATGAGCAGTTCTTC.

The chain employs TRBV7-9 and TRBJ2-3; 9 bases are shared with TRBD2. V lost 2 bases and J lost 3; bases outside the gene matches: 9. The CDR3 extends over 17 amino acids. Germline loops: CDR1 SEHNR, CDR2 FQNEAQ (reference sequence). CDR3 nucleotide sequence: TGTGCCAGCAGCTTAATCCTGGTAGCGGGAGTAACAGATACGCAGTATTTT. Translated: CASSLILVAGVTDTQYF.

In its sample, this clone was seen once. The chain has TRBV7-9 and TRBJ1-5, with TRBD1 identical over 7 bases. The junction had 7 bases not matched to a gene; V was cut back by 5 bases and J by 3 bases. Germline lookup yields CDR1 SEHNR and CDR2 FQNEAQ (reference sequence). The CDR3 is 15 amino acids. The DNA of the CDR3 is TGTGCCAGCAGCCCTTGGGGGACAGACAATCAGCCCCAGCATTTT. Encoded protein: CASSPWGTDNQPQHF.

This chain connects TRBV30 to TRBJ2-5; possibly TRBD1 for D (6 bases). The germline V and J ends were trimmed by 2 bases and 5 bases, with 9 bases remaining between them. This CDR3 has 12 residues. Germline CDR1 reads GTSNPN; CDR2 reads SVGIG (reference sequence). As DNA, the CDR3 is TGTGCCTGGAGTTTCGACAGGGAGACCCAGTACTTC. This sequence encodes CAWSFDRETQYF.

The chain recombines TRBV18 with TRBJ1-1, with 7 bases aligning to TRBD1. Germline values: CDR1 KGHSH, CDR2 LQKENI. V lost 6 bases and J lost 0; bases outside the gene matches: 10. The CDR3 is 16 amino acids. The CDR3 nucleotides read TGTGCCAGCTCGCCAGGGACAGACTATATGAACACTGAAGCTTTCTTT. It is translated as CASSPGTDYMNTEAFF.

This clone was observed once. This rearrangement joins TRBV18 to TRBJ2-1; TRBD2 matches at 8 bases. The germline gives CDR1 KGHSH, CDR2 LQKENI. The length of the CDR3 is 15 residues. Trimming at V came to 3 bases and at J to 8 bases, leaving 9 bases not matched to a gene. CDR3: CASSPGGGVMDEQFF. CDR3 DNA: TGTGCCAGCTCACCCGGGGGGGGAGTCATGGATGAGCAGTTCTTC.

The chain carries TRBV5-1 and TRBJ2-5, with TRBD1 identical over 7 bases. J gave up 0 bases and V 6 bases, and 17 bases lay outside the gene matches. This CDR3 is built from 18 residues. Germline CDR1 is SGHRS and CDR2 is YFSETQ. The CDR3 sequence is CASTPRVGGAGNQETQYF. CDR3 DNA sequence: TGCGCCAGCACCCCCAGGGTAGGGGGCGCCGGTAACCAAGAGACCCAGTACTTC.

A word on this clone: Other nucleotide sequences in the sample specify the same CDR3. The chain joins TRBV7-2 to TRBJ2-3; D call uncertain. This CDR3 spans 13 amino acids. The germline V and J ends were trimmed by 1 base and 1 base, with 3 bases remaining between them. The germline V gene encodes CDR1 SGHTA and CDR2 FQGNSA. Here the CDR3 DNA reads TGTGCCAGCAGCTTAGAGCGCACAGATACGCAGTATTTT. It encodes CASSLERTDTQYF.

In DNA form, the CDR3 reads TGTGCCAGCAGCTTAGGCGACGGCGGGGTGGAGACCCAGTACTTC. It translates to CASSLGDGGVETQYF. V usage is TRBV7-9 and J usage is TRBJ2-5, with D maybe TRBD2 (6 bases). CDR3 length equals 15 residues. The V gene lost 1 base and the J gene lost 5 bases, with 14 bases spanning the gap. Germline V lookup: CDR1 SEHNR, CDR2 FQNEAQ (reference sequence).

The genes are TRBV12-3 or TRBV12-4 and TRBJ2-3; a possible D gene is TRBD2 (5 bases). The V gene lost 6 bases and the J gene lost 3 bases, with 10 bases spanning the gap. The CDR3 has 13 amino acids. CDR3 bases: TGTGCCAGCAGATTTCCGGGGACAGATACGCAGTATTTT. The encoded protein is CASRFPGTDTQYF.

The rearrangement links TRBV11-2 to TRBJ2-4, with 11 bases that match TRBD1. Per the germline V gene, CDR1 is SGHAT and CDR2 is FQNNGV. Losses at the gene ends were 5 bases for V and 6 bases for J; bases not matched to a gene: 9. The CDR3 sequence is 16 residues long. The CDR3 nucleotides are TGTGCCAGCAGCCCAGGACAGGGGGCTGGAAGAAACATTCAGTACTTC. Translating it yields CASSPGQGAGRNIQYF.

The rearrangement joins TRBV4-1 to TRBJ1-5; 10 bases are a match to TRBD1. Germline CDR1 and CDR2: MGHRA and YSYEKL. V was pared by 2 bases and J by 6 bases, with 1 base of the junction left unmatched. The length of the CDR3 is 14 residues. The CDR3 nucleotides are TGCGCCAGCAGCCAACGACAGGGGGCTCAGCCCCAGCATTTT. Amino acids: CASSQRQGAQPQHF.

For the CDR3, the DNA is TGTGCCAGCAGCCCTCATTCACAGGGGGCCGGTGGCTACACCTTC. Encoded protein: CASSPHSQGAGGYTF. The chain recombines TRBV7-3 with TRBJ1-2, with 9 bases lining up with TRBD1. Trimming cost V 5 bases and J 7 bases; bases outside gene matches: 11. The germline CDR1 and CDR2 sequences are SGHTA and FQGTGA. The length of the CDR3 is 15 residues.

J is TRBJ2-5 and V is TRBV5-1; D is undetermined. V was cut by 0 bases and J by 1 base, with 13 bases left in between. The germline V gene has CDR1 SGHRS and CDR2 YFSETQ. The CDR3 runs to 16 residues. CDR3 amino acids: CASSLAAGTVQETQYF. CDR3 DNA: TGCGCCAGCAGCTTGGCGGCAGGTACAGTCCAAGAGACCCAGTACTTC. Variable domain in full (rest from reference TRBV5-1 and TRBJ2-5): KAGVTQTPRYLIKTRGQQVTLSCSPISGHRSVSWYQQTPGQGLQFLFEYFSETQRNKGNFPGRFSGRQFSNSRSEMNVSTLELGDSALYLCASSLAAGTVQETQYFGPGTRLLVL.

The chain recombines TRBV6-2 or TRBV6-3 with TRBJ2-1; 10 positions match TRBD1. CDR1 and CDR2 (germline): MNHEY, SVGEGT. V was pared by 1 base and J by 3 bases, with 3 bases of the junction left unmatched. The CDR3 loop spans 16 amino acids. The CDR3 here is CASSYFRDRGYNEQFF. The CDR3 nucleotides read TGTGCCAGCAGTTACTTCCGGGACAGGGGCTACAATGAGCAGTTCTTC.

V gene TRBV11-2 combines with J gene TRBJ1-4; D is unresolved. Germline CDR1 is SGHAT and CDR2 is FQNNGV. Trimming shortened V by 5 bases and J by 6 bases, and 16 bases separated the two germline ends. This CDR3 comprises 15 residues. The CDR3 sequence: CASSNGLGVYEKLFF. CDR3 nucleotide sequence: TGTGCCAGCAGCAATGGGCTCGGGGTCTATGAAAAACTGTTTTTT.

The V and J genes are TRBV28 and TRBJ1-5; possible D gene TRBD1, 6 bases. The CDR3 contains 13 residues. V lost 6 bases and J lost 4, with 10 bases in between. The germline gives CDR1 MDHEN, CDR2 SYDVKM. DNA of the CDR3: TGTGCCAGCAGCCCACAGGGAAATCAGCCCCAGCATTTT. Translating it yields CASSPQGNQPQHF.

The chain carries TRBV4-2 and TRBJ2-7; D gene ambiguous. CDR3 length equals 17 residues. Germline V CDR1 and CDR2: LGHNA, YNFKEQ. V was cut by 0 bases and J by 0 bases, with 15 bases left in between. CDR3 nucleotide sequence: TGTGCCAGCAGCCAAGATAAACTTCTATCGAGCTCCTACGAGCAGTACTTC. Protein product: CASSQDKLLSSSYEQYF.

V gene TRBV6-2 or TRBV6-3 combines with J gene TRBJ2-3; the D is unclear. There are 13 residues in the CDR3. Germline V gene lookup returns CDR1 MNHEY and CDR2 SVGEGT. V was trimmed by 4 bases and J by 6 bases, leaving 11 bases between them. CDR3 nucleotide sequence: TGTGCCAGCAGTTTCTCTAGAAAGGATACGCAGTATTTT. It codes for CASSFSRKDTQYF.

The chain is built from TRBV5-1 and TRBJ2-3; possible D gene TRBD1, 5 bases. Germline V gene sequence: CDR1 SGHRS, CDR2 YFSETQ. Trimming took off 4 bases at V and 0 bases at J, with 12 bases between the two ends. The CDR3 sequence is 15 residues long. The CDR3 DNA sequence: TGCGCCAGCAGCCTAGACAGTACTAGCACAGATACGCAGTATTTT. This translates into CASSLDSTSTDTQYF.

The CDR3, as DNA: TGTGCCAGCAGCCCCACAGGGGATCTTAACTATGGCTACACCTTC. Its translation is CASSPTGDLNYGYTF. This chain joins TRBV7-9 and TRBJ1-2; 7 bases align to TRBD1. Trimming removed 5 bases from V and 1 base from J; junction bases left unmatched: 7. Per the germline V gene, CDR1 is SEHNR and CDR2 is FQNEAQ (reference sequence). The CDR3 consists of 15 residues.

V is TRBV9 and J is TRBJ2-5, with unresolved D. V gave up 0 bases and J gave up 5 bases, with 14 bases separating them. The CDR3 has 15 amino acids. Germline CDR1 is SGDLS and CDR2 is YYNGEE. The CDR3 loop reads CASSVGLQQAETQYF. DNA of the CDR3: TGTGCCAGCAGCGTAGGTCTACAGCAAGCCGAGACCCAGTACTTC.

This clone has just a few counts. This sequence joins TRBV19 and TRBJ1-5; TRBD1 matches at 11 bases. Per the germline V gene, CDR1 is LNHDA and CDR2 is SQIVND (reference sequence). Trimming at V came to 7 bases and at J to 2 bases, leaving 4 bases not matched to a gene. The CDR3 has 15 amino acids. CDR3 DNA: TGTGCCAGTAACGGGGGACAGGGGGGCAATCAGCCCCAGCATTTT. Its translation is CASNGGQGGNQPQHF. The variable domain in full, with the rest retrieved from reference TRBV19 and TRBJ1-5, is DGGITQSPKYLFRKEGQNVTLSCEQNLNHDAMYWYRQDPGQGLRLIYYSQIVNDFQKGDIAEGYSVSREKKESFPLTVTSAQKNPTAFYLCASNGGQGGNQPQHFGDGTRLSIL.

The chain joins TRBV15 to TRBJ2-2, with TRBD1 as a possible D gene (7 bases). CDR1 is LNHNV, CDR2 YYDKDF, per germline (reference sequence). The CDR3 length is 15 residues. Deletions cut 4 bases from V and 7 bases from J, with 16 bases between. The CDR3 DNA reads TGTGCCACCAGCAAGGCACAGGGGAGGAGCGGGGAGCTGTTTTTT. Amino acids: CATSKAQGRSGELFF. Together with reference TRBV15 and TRBJ2-2, the CDR3 gives the full variable domain: DAMVIQNPRYQVTQFGKPVTLSCSQTLNHNVMYWYQQKSSQAPKLLFHYYDKDFNNEADTPDNFQSRRPNTSFCFLDIRSPGLGDTAMYLCATSKAQGRSGELFFGEGSRLTVL.

This chain links TRBV15 with TRBJ1-2, with 10 positions matching TRBD1. Germline CDR1 and CDR2: LNHNV and YYDKDF (reference sequence). V was pared by 2 bases and J by 8 bases, with 8 bases of the junction left unmatched. The CDR3 is 15 amino acids. The CDR3 DNA follows: TGTGCCACCAGCAGATCCCCCGGACAGGGGGAAGGCTACACCTTC. This translates into CATSRSPGQGEGYTF.

The gene calls are TRBV10-3 and TRBJ1-6; 9 bases agree with TRBD1. CDR1 and CDR2 from the germline V gene are ENHRY and SYGVKD. V was pared by 2 bases and J by 1 base, with 6 bases of the junction left unmatched. The CDR3 runs to 18 residues. CDR3 amino acids: CAISETQGAWSYNSPLHF. The CDR3 coding sequence is TGTGCCATCAGTGAGACACAGGGGGCTTGGTCCTATAATTCACCCCTCCACTTT.

The genes are TRBV15 and TRBJ1-1; D not certain. CDR1 is LNHNV, CDR2 YYDKDF, per germline (reference sequence). This CDR3 has 13 amino acids. Trimming took 0 bases from V and 2 from J, leaving 4 bases between them. This chain's CDR3 is CATSREGNTEAFF. The CDR3 DNA reads TGTGCCACCAGCAGAGAGGGCAACACTGAAGCTTTCTTT.

The chain employs TRBV7-3 and TRBJ2-5; 7 bases fit TRBD1. This CDR3 contains 15 residues. V was clipped by 4 bases and J by 1 base; unmatched bases: 6. Germline V gene data show CDR1 as SGHTA and CDR2 as FQGTGA. The CDR3 sequence is CASSSRGQIQETQYF. The CDR3 coding sequence is TGTGCCAGCAGCTCCCGGGGACAGATCCAAGAGACCCAGTACTTC.